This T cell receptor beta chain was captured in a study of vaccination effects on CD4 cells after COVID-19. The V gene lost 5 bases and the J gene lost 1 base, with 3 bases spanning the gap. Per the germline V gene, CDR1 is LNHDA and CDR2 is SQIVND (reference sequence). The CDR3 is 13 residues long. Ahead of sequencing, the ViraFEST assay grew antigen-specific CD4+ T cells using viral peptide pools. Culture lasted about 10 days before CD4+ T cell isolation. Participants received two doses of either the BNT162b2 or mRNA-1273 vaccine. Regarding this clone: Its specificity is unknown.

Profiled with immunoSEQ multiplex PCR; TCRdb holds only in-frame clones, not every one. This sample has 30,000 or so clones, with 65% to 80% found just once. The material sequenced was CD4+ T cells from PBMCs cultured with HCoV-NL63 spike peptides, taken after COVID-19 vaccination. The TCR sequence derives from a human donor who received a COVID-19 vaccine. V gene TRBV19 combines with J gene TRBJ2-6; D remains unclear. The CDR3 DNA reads TGTGCCAGTAGTGGGTCTGGGGCCAACGTCCTGACTTTC. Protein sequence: CASSGSGANVLTF.